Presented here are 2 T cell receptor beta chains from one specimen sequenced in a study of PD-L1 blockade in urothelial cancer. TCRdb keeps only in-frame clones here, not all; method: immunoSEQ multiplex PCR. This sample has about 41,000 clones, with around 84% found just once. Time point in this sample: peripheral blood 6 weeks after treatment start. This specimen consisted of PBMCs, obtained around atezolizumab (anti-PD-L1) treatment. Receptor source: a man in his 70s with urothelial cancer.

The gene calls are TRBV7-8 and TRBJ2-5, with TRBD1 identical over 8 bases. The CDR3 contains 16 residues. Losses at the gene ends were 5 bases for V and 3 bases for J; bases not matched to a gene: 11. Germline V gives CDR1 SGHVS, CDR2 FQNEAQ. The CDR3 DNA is TGTGCCAGCAGCCCCGTGGGGACAGGAGGGAAAGAGACCCAGTACTTC. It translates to CASSPVGTGGKETQYF.

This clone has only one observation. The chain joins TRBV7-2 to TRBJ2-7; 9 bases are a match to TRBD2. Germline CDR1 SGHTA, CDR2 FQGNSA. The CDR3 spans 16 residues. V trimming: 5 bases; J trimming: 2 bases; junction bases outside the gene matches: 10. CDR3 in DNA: TGTGCCAGCAGCGGATTAGCGGGAGTAAGGACCTACGAGCAGTACTTC. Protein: CASSGLAGVRTYEQYF.